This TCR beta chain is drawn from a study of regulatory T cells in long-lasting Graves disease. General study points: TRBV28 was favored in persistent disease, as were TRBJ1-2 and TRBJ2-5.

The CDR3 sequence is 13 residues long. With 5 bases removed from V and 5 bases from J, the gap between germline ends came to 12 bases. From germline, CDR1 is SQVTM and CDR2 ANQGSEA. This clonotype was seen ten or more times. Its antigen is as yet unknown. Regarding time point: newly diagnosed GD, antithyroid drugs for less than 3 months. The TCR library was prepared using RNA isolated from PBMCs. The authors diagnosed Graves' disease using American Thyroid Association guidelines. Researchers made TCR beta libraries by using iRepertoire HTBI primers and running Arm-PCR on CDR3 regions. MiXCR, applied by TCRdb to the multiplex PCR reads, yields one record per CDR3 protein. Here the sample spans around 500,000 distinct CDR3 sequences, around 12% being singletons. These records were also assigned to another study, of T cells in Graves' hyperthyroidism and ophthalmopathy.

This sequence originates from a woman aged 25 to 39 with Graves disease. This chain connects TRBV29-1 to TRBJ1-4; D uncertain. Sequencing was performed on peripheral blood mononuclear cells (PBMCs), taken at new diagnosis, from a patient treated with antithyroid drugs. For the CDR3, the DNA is TGCAGCGTTCAAATTGGCAGGAATGAAAAACTGTTTTTT. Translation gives CSVQIGRNEKLFF.